This TCR beta chain derives from a study of blood T cell repertoires in COVID-19. CDR1 and CDR2 (germline): MDHEN, SYDVKM. The CDR3 spans 16 residues. V trimming: 6 bases; J trimming: 4 bases; junction bases outside the gene matches: 10. The method was immunoSEQ multiplex PCR; TCRdb's version includes in-frame clones alone and lacks a portion of them. Of 250,000 to 300,000 clones listed, less than 90% are singletons. The TCR originated in a woman in her 70s with COVID-19, enrolled during active disease. The chain is built from TRBV28 and TRBJ2-1; 9 nucleotides line up with TRBD1. Sequenced: peripheral blood. The CDR3 sequence: CASRSTGGARYNEQFF. The CDR3, as DNA: TGTGCCAGCAGATCCACAGGGGGCGCGCGGTACAATGAGCAGTTCTTC. The full variable domain, completed using reference TRBV28 and TRBJ2-1, is DVKVTQSSRYLVKRTGEKVFLECVQDMDHENMFWYRQDPGLGLRLIYFSYDVKMKEKGDIPEGYSVSREKKERFSLILESASTNQTSMYLCASRSTGGARYNEQFFGPGTRLTVL.